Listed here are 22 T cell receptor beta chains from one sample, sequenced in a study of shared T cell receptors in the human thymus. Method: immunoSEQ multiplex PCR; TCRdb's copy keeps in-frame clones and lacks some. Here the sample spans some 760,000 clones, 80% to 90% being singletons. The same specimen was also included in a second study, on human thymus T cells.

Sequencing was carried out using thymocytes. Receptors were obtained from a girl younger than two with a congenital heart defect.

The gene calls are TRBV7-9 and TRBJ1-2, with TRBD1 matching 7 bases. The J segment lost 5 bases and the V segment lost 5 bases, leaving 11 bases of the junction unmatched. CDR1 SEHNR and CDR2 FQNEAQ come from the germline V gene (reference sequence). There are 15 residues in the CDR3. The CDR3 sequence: CASSAPGQLKYGYTF. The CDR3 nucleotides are TGTGCCAGCAGCGCTCCGGGACAGCTAAAGTATGGCTACACCTTC.

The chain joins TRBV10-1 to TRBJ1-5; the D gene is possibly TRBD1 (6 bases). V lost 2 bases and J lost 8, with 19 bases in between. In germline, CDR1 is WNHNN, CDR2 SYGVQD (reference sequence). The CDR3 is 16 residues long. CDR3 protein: CASSEPPQGLREPQHF. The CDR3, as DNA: TGCGCCAGCAGTGAGCCACCCCAGGGGCTTAGGGAGCCCCAGCATTTT.

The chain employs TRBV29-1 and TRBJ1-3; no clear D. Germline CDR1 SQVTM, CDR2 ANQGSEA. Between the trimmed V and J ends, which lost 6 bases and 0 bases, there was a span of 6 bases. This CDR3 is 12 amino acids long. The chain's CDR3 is CSVENSGNTIYF. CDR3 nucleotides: TGCAGCGTGGAGAACTCTGGAAACACCATATATTTT.

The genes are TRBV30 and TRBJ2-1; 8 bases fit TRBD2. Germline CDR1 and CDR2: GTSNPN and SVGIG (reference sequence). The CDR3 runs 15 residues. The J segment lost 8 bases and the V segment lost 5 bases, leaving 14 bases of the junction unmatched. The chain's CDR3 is CAWVRRAGAPDEQFF. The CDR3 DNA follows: TGTGCCTGGGTGCGTAGAGCGGGGGCCCCGGATGAGCAGTTCTTC. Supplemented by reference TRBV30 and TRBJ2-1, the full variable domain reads SQTIHQWPATLVQPVGSPLSLECTVEGTSNPNLYWYRQAAGRGLQLLFYSVGIGQISSEVPQNLSASRPQDRQFILSSKKLLLSDSGFYLCAWVRRAGAPDEQFFGPGTRLTVL.

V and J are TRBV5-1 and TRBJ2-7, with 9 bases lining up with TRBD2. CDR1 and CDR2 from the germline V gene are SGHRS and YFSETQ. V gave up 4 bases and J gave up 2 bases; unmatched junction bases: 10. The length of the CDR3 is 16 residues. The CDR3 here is CASSRQLAGTTYEQYF. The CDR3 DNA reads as TGCGCCAGCAGCCGGCAACTAGCGGGTACTACCTACGAGCAGTACTTC.

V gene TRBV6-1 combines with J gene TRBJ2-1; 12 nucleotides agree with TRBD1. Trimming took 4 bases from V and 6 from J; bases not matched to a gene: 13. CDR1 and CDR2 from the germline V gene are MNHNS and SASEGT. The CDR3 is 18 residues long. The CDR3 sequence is CASSVPGQGALCGNEQFF. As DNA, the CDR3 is TGTGCCAGCAGTGTACCGGGACAGGGGGCGTTATGTGGCAATGAGCAGTTCTTC.

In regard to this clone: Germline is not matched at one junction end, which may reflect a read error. DNA of the CDR3: TGTGCCAGCAGATCCAGGGTGTGGGACTTT. Its translation: CASRSRVWDF. The V gene is TRBV6-1, the J gene TRBJ1-6; perhaps TRBD1 as D (5 bases). This CDR3 has 10 amino acids. Germline V gene sequence: CDR1 MNHNS, CDR2 SASEGT.

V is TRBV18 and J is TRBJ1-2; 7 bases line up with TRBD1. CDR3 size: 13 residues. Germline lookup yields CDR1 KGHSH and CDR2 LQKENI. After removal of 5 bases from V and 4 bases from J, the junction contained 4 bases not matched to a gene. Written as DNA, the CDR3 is TGTGCCAGCTCAGCCACAGGGGTCTATGGCTACACCTTC. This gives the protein CASSATGVYGYTF.

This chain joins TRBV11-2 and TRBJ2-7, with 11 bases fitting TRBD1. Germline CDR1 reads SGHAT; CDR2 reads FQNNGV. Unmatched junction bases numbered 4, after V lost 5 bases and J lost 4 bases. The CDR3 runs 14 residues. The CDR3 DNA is TGTGCCAGCAGCGTCCGGGACAGGGGGTACGAGCAGTACTTC. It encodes CASSVRDRGYEQYF.

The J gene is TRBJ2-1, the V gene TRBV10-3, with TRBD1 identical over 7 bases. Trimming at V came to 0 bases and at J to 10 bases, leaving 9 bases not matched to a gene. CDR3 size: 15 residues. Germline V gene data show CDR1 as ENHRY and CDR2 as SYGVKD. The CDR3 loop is CAISESGTVPLEQFF. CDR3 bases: TGTGCCATCAGTGAGTCCGGGACAGTACCTTTGGAGCAGTTCTTC.

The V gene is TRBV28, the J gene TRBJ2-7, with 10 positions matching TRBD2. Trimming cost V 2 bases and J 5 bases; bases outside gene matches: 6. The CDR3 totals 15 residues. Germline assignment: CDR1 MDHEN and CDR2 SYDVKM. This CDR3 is CASSLIAGGLHEQYF. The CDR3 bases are TGTGCCAGCAGTTTAATAGCGGGGGGCCTCCACGAGCAGTACTTC.

CDR3 loop: CASSPGQAKNTEAFF. The CDR3 DNA is TGTGCCAGCTCACCCGGACAGGCGAAGAACACTGAAGCTTTCTTT. This chain links TRBV18 with TRBJ1-1, with 7 bases aligning to TRBD1. The CDR3 spans 15 residues. V was clipped by 3 bases and J by 1 base; unmatched bases: 5. The germline V gene encodes CDR1 KGHSH and CDR2 LQKENI.

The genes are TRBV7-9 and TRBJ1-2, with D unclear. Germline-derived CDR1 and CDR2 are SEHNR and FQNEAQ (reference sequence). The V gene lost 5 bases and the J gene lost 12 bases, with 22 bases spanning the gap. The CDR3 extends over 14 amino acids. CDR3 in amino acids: CASSRHPRETTDTF. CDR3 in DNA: TGTGCCAGCAGCCGACACCCTCGAGAAACCACTGACACCTTC.

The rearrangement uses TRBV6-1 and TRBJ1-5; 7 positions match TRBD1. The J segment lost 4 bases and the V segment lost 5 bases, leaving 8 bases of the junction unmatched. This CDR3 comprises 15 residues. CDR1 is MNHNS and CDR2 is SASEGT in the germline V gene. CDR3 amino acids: CASSTGTAANQPQHF. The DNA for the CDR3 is TGTGCCAGCAGTACCGGGACAGCTGCAAATCAGCCCCAGCATTTT.

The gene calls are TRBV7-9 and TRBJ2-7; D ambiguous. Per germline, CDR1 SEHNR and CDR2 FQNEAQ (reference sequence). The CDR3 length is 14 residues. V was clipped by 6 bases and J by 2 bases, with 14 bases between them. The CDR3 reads CASSVQKIPYEQYF. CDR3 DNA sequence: TGTGCCAGCAGTGTACAGAAGATCCCCTACGAGCAGTACTTC.

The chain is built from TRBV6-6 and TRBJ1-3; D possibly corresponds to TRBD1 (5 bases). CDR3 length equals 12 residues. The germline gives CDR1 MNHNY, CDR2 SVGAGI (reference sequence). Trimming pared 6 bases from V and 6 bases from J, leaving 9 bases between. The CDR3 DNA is TGTGCCAGCAGCAGGGTTGTAAACACCATATATTTT. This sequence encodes CASSRVVNTIYF.

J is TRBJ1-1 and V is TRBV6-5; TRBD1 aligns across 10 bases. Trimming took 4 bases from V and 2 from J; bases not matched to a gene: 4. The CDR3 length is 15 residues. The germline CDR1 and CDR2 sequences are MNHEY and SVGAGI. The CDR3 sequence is CASSSGTGVNTEAFF. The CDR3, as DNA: TGTGCCAGCAGTTCCGGGACAGGGGTAAACACTGAAGCTTTCTTT.

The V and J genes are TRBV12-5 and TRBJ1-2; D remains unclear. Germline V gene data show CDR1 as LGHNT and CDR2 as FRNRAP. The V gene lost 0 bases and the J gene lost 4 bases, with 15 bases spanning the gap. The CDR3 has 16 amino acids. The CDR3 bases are TGTGCTAGTGGTTTGGTACTGTGGGCCGCTGCCTATGGCTACACCTTC. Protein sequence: CASGLVLWAAAYGYTF.

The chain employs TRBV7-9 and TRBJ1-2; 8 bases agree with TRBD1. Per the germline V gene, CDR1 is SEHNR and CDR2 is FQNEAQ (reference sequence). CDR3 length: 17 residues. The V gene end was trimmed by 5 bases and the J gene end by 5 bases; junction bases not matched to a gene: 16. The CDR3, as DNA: TGTGCCAGCAGCCCTGGGACAGGAACCCATATTTCGTATGGCTACACCTTC. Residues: CASSPGTGTHISYGYTF.

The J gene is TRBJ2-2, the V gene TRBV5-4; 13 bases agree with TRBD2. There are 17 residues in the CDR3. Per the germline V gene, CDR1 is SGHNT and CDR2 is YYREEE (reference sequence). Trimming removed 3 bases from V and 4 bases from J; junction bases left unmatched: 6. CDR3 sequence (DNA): TGTGCCAGCAGCTGGGGAAGGACTAGCGGGGGCACCGGGGAGCTGTTTTTT. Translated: CASSWGRTSGGTGELFF.

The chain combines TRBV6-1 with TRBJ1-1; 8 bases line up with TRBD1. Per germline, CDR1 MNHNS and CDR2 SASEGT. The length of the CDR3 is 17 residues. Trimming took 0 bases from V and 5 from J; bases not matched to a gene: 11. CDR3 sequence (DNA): TGTGCCAGCAGTGAAGCTGCCTACCAGGGGGCGAGGACTGAAGCTTTCTTT. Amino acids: CASSEAAYQGARTEAFF.

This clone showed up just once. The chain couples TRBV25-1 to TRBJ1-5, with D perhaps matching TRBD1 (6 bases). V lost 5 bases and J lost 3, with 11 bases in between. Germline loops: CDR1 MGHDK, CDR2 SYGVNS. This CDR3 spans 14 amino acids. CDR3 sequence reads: CASSLGQSNQPQHF. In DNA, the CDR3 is TGTGCCAGCAGTTTAGGACAGTCCAATCAGCCCCAGCATTTT. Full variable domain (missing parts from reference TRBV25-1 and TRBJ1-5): EADIYQTPRYLVIGTGKKITLECSQTMGHDKMYWYQQDPGMELHLIHYSYGVNSTEKGDLSSESTVSRIRTEHFPLTLESARPSHTSQYLCASSLGQSNQPQHFGDGTRLSIL.